Listed below are T cell receptor beta chains from one sample, sequenced in a study of T-cell reconstitution after alpha-beta-depleted transplantation in children. TCRdb analysed the PCR reads with MiXCR anew, one entry per CDR3 protein. The top ten clones hold approximately 30% of a sample with 800,000 to 1,000,000 distinct CDR3 sequences, about 31% of them seen once. The starting material was PBMCs, mostly from graft donor cells, obtained 360 days after TCRalphabeta/CD19-depleted stem cell transplant. The receptors stem from a boy under two years old who had a stem cell transplant for SCID, so the T cells may come from the graft donor. Both conserved end residues are part of each CDR3. Fields, in order: D gene, clone size, V gene, J gene, CDR3 length, CDR3 DNA, CDR3 protein. A D gene is named only where the DNA matches it firmly. Clone size is given for some rows only: seen once, a few or many times, or a class if the clone is expanded.

d_gene: TRBD1; abundance: .; v_gene: TRBV12-3/TRBV12-4; j_gene: TRBJ2-3; len: 16; CDR3nt: TGTGCCAGCAGCTATGACGGGACAGGCAACACAGATACGCAGTATTTT; CDR3aa: CASSYDGTGNTDTQYF
d_gene: TRBD1; abundance: few; v_gene: TRBV18; j_gene: TRBJ2-5; len: 15; CDR3nt: TGTGCCAGCAGTCCCCGACAGGGCAGCCAGGAGACCCAGTACTTC; CDR3aa: CASSPRQGSQETQYF
d_gene: TRBD2; abundance: .; v_gene: TRBV6-2/TRBV6-3; j_gene: TRBJ2-1; len: 16; CDR3nt: TGTGCCAGCAGTTACCTAGCGGGGGCCCCCTACAATGAGCAGTTCTTC; CDR3aa: CASSYLAGAPYNEQFF
d_gene: .; abundance: .; v_gene: TRBV6-5; j_gene: TRBJ2-5; len: 13; CDR3nt: TGTGCCAGCAGTTACTCGATAGGAGAGACCCAGTACTTC; CDR3aa: CASSYSIGETQYF
d_gene: TRBD2; abundance: few; v_gene: TRBV12-3/TRBV12-4; j_gene: TRBJ2-1; len: 14; CDR3nt: TGTGCCAGCAGTTCCCTCCAGCGGGACGATGAGCAGTTCTTC; CDR3aa: CASSSLQRDDEQFF
d_gene: TRBD1; abundance: few; v_gene: TRBV20-1; j_gene: TRBJ1-2; len: 14; CDR3nt: TGCAGTGCTAGAGCCGGCAGGGGGAACTATGGCTACACCTTC; CDR3aa: CSARAGRGNYGYTF
d_gene: .; abundance: few; v_gene: TRBV14; j_gene: TRBJ2-2; len: 14; CDR3nt: TGTGCCAGCAGCCGTTCACAGTGGGGTTGGGAGCTGTTTTTT; CDR3aa: CASSRSQWGWELFF
d_gene: TRBD1; abundance: few; v_gene: TRBV7-2; j_gene: TRBJ1-5; len: 16; CDR3nt: TGTGCCAGCAGCCCTTACTCAGGGGGACACAATCAGCCCCAGCATTTT; CDR3aa: CASSPYSGGHNQPQHF
d_gene: TRBD1; abundance: .; v_gene: TRBV5-1; j_gene: TRBJ1-6; len: 20; CDR3nt: TGCGCCAGCAGCTTGGTCCTCCCGGGTGCGTTGAGACAGGGAAATTCACCCCTCCACTTT; CDR3aa: CASSLVLPGALRQGNSPLHF
d_gene: .; abundance: .; v_gene: TRBV5-1; j_gene: TRBJ1-4; len: 15; CDR3nt: TGCGCCAGCAGCCAGGGCGCAGCACCTAATGAAAAACTGTTTTTT; CDR3aa: CASSQGAAPNEKLFF
d_gene: .; abundance: .; v_gene: TRBV4-3; j_gene: TRBJ2-5; len: 19; CDR3nt: TGCGCCAGCAGCCAAGAGGGACCATTAACGGAGGGTCCTCAAGAGACCCAGTACTTC; CDR3aa: CASSQEGPLTEGPQETQYF
d_gene: .; abundance: .; v_gene: TRBV7-9; j_gene: TRBJ2-1; len: 16; CDR3nt: TGTGCCAGCAGCTTAGCGCGAAAACAAGGCTACAATGAGCAGTTCTTC; CDR3aa: CASSLARKQGYNEQFF
d_gene: .; abundance: .; v_gene: TRBV6-2/TRBV6-3; j_gene: TRBJ2-2; len: 15; CDR3nt: TGTGCCAGCAGTTACACCCAGTTAAGGCCCGGGGAGCTGTTTTTT; CDR3aa: CASSYTQLRPGELFF
d_gene: .; abundance: .; v_gene: TRBV6-1; j_gene: TRBJ1-3; len: 15; CDR3nt: TGTGCCAGCAGTGAACTTAGGTCACCCGGAAACACCATATATTTT; CDR3aa: CASSELRSPGNTIYF
d_gene: .; abundance: many; v_gene: TRBV28; j_gene: TRBJ2-1; len: 15; CDR3nt: TGTGCCAGCAGTTTAAATTTTTGGGCAGGCAATGAGCAGTTCTTC; CDR3aa: CASSLNFWAGNEQFF
d_gene: .; abundance: .; v_gene: TRBV29-1; j_gene: TRBJ2-7; len: 14; CDR3nt: TGCAGCGTTGGGGGGACTTCCCCCTTCTACGAGCAGTACTTC; CDR3aa: CSVGGTSPFYEQYF
d_gene: TRBD1; abundance: .; v_gene: TRBV2; j_gene: TRBJ2-1; len: 14; CDR3nt: TGTGCCAGCTGGCGAGGACAGGGGGTTGATGAGCAGTTCTTC; CDR3aa: CASWRGQGVDEQFF
d_gene: .; abundance: .; v_gene: TRBV20-1; j_gene: TRBJ1-1; len: 11; CDR3nt: TGCAGTGGGGTTAGGAGCACTGAAGCTTTCTTT; CDR3aa: CSGVRSTEAFF
d_gene: .; abundance: many; v_gene: TRBV28; j_gene: TRBJ2-2; len: 15; CDR3nt: TGTGCCAGCAGCAGTACCGGGGGGAACACCGGGGAGCTGTTTTTT; CDR3aa: CASSSTGGNTGELFF
d_gene: TRBD1; abundance: few; v_gene: TRBV20-1; j_gene: TRBJ2-5; len: 14; CDR3nt: TGCAGTGCCCGAGCCCCCGACAGGGGAGAGACCCAGTACTTC; CDR3aa: CSARAPDRGETQYF
d_gene: .; abundance: .; v_gene: TRBV20-1; j_gene: TRBJ2-7; len: 11; CDR3nt: TGCTCTGGGGGGGCCTCCTACGAGCAGTACTTC; CDR3aa: CSGGASYEQYF
d_gene: TRBD1; abundance: .; v_gene: TRBV29-1; j_gene: TRBJ1-2; len: 14; CDR3nt: TGCAGCGTTGATCCAGGGGGCATTGGCTATGGCTACACCTTC; CDR3aa: CSVDPGGIGYGYTF
d_gene: TRBD2; abundance: .; v_gene: TRBV12-3/TRBV12-4; j_gene: TRBJ2-1; len: 12; CDR3nt: TGTGCCAGCAGCCGCCGGGGGGATGAGCAGTTCTTC; CDR3aa: CASSRRGDEQFF
d_gene: .; abundance: .; v_gene: TRBV20-1; j_gene: TRBJ1-2; len: 12; CDR3nt: TGCAGTGCTAAGGGGAGGCTCTATGGCTACACCTTC; CDR3aa: CSAKGRLYGYTF
d_gene: .; abundance: few; v_gene: TRBV12-3/TRBV12-4; j_gene: TRBJ2-1; len: 14; CDR3nt: TGTGCCAGCAGTGCCAGGGCTCGGGGGAATGAGCAGTTCTTC; CDR3aa: CASSARARGNEQFF
d_gene: TRBD2; abundance: few; v_gene: TRBV11-2; j_gene: TRBJ2-1; len: 18; CDR3nt: TGTGCCAGCAGCTTGCCTTATCAAAAGCGGCGGGGGAGAAATGAGCAGTTCTTC; CDR3aa: CASSLPYQKRRGRNEQFF
d_gene: TRBD2; abundance: .; v_gene: TRBV7-9; j_gene: TRBJ2-3; len: 14; CDR3nt: TGTGCCAGCAGCTCGACTAGCGACACAGATACGCAGTATTTT; CDR3aa: CASSSTSDTDTQYF
d_gene: .; abundance: .; v_gene: TRBV5-1; j_gene: TRBJ2-3; len: 16; CDR3nt: TGCGCCAGCAGCTTGGTTCTATACAGTAGCACAGATACGCAGTATTTT; CDR3aa: CASSLVLYSSTDTQYF
d_gene: .; abundance: few; v_gene: TRBV12-3/TRBV12-4; j_gene: TRBJ1-4; len: 14; CDR3nt: TGTGCCAGCAGTCTCTATCAGCCTAATGAAAAACTGTTTTTT; CDR3aa: CASSLYQPNEKLFF
d_gene: .; abundance: few; v_gene: TRBV12-3/TRBV12-4; j_gene: TRBJ2-3; len: 13; CDR3nt: TGTGCCAGCAGTTCTCGACTGGGAGATACGCAGTATTTT; CDR3aa: CASSSRLGDTQYF
d_gene: TRBD1; abundance: .; v_gene: TRBV2; j_gene: TRBJ2-2; len: 15; CDR3nt: TGTGCCAGCAGAGGGGACAGCGGAGAACCCGGGGAGCTGTTTTTT; CDR3aa: CASRGDSGEPGELFF
d_gene: .; abundance: .; v_gene: TRBV2; j_gene: TRBJ2-1; len: 13; CDR3nt: TGTGCCAGCAGTGGGGTAGTGGGCAATGAGCAGTTCTTC; CDR3aa: CASSGVVGNEQFF
d_gene: .; abundance: .; v_gene: TRBV7-8; j_gene: TRBJ1-4; len: 17; CDR3nt: TGTGCCAGCAGCTTAGCGCCGTCCAGCCCAACTAATGAAAAACTGTTTTTT; CDR3aa: CASSLAPSSPTNEKLFF
d_gene: .; abundance: .; v_gene: TRBV27; j_gene: TRBJ2-7; len: 18; CDR3nt: TGTGCCAGCAGTCTCTACACTCCCCAGAGAATGGCCAGGTACGAGCAGTACTTC; CDR3aa: CASSLYTPQRMARYEQYF
d_gene: TRBD2; abundance: .; v_gene: TRBV27; j_gene: TRBJ2-7; len: 15; CDR3nt: TGTGCCAGCAGTTTAACGGGCGGGGGGGCTTACGAGCAGTACTTC; CDR3aa: CASSLTGGGAYEQYF
d_gene: TRBD1; abundance: few; v_gene: TRBV10-2; j_gene: TRBJ2-3; len: 14; CDR3nt: TGCGCCAGCAGCAGGGGGCTGATTATAGATACGCAGTATTTT; CDR3aa: CASSRGLIIDTQYF
d_gene: .; abundance: .; v_gene: TRBV20-1; j_gene: TRBJ1-6; len: 12; CDR3nt: TGCAGTGCTAGGAGGCAGGGTTCACCCCTCCACTTT; CDR3aa: CSARRQGSPLHF
d_gene: .; abundance: .; v_gene: TRBV5-1; j_gene: TRBJ1-2; len: 13; CDR3nt: TGCGCCAGCAGCCCGGGAGATGACTATGGCTACACCTTC; CDR3aa: CASSPGDDYGYTF
d_gene: .; abundance: .; v_gene: TRBV7-2; j_gene: TRBJ2-1; len: 15; CDR3nt: TGTGCCAGCAGCGTGACACCGAGCTCCTACAATGAGCAGTTCTTC; CDR3aa: CASSVTPSSYNEQFF
d_gene: .; abundance: .; v_gene: TRBV20-1; j_gene: TRBJ2-3; len: 13; CDR3nt: TGCAGTGCTAGCGAGGGCTTGGCAGATACGCAGTATTTT; CDR3aa: CSASEGLADTQYF